A single T cell receptor beta chain is shown here with its context. This clone was observed a handful of times. The antigen it binds to is not known. It has no much larger one-base neighbor in the sample; base qualities were not kept. Enrolling through a virtual design, the prospective study's participants ranged in age from roughly 18 to 90 years and lived across 20 to 30 United States geographic areas. To assign participants to cohorts, the prospective study relied on clinical history that participants themselves reported in a screening survey and a study questionnaire. Exposed participants had been in contact, within 2 weeks of entering the study, with a person who had a PCR-confirmed or clinician-diagnosed case of COVID-19. Each participant in the prospective study had whole blood, serum and a nasopharyngeal or oropharyngeal swab collected by mobile phlebotomists. Participants in the prospective study had the option to provide additional blood draws and questionnaires over an approximately 2-month period. Before DNA extraction, prospective study blood samples were shipped either frozen or at room temperature.

Trimmed from V: 3 bases; trimmed from J: 0 bases; junction bases lacking a gene match: 5. In the germline V gene (reference sequence), CDR1 corresponds to SGHNT and CDR2 to YYREEE. The CDR3 sequence holds 18 residues, the cysteine and phenylalanine included. Of the read, only the CDR3 DNA is kept; its 54 bases are in frame from base 1. The data stem from a study of blood T cell repertoires in COVID-19 (TCRdb year 2020). Looking at the study overall: The collaborator samples originated in the United States, Italy and Spain and spanned the acute and convalescent phases of COVID-19. The material from the prospective study consisted of cDNA or gDNA derived from T cells, B-cell-depleted T cells, or PBMCs. Subjects who had been exposed to COVID-19, were actively infected with it, or had recovered from it provided the deeply sampled blood TCRbeta repertoires that made up the dataset. The repertoires were made available in a free public database intended to serve as a resource for research on the immune response to SARS-CoV-2. Samples were obtained from the ongoing ImmuneRACE study (first 160 participants) and from roughly 1,300 subjects provided by 6 global collaborators. Nearly every sample came with metadata listing a de-identified subject ID, COVID-19 status, age in years and sex. Where available, HLA class I and class II types were taken from metadata supplied by the sample provider and were not determined by assay-based typing. Study-wide conclusions, independent of this receptor: The amount of clinical and demographic metadata varied by source and participant and was provided uncurated.

TCRbeta CDR3 regions were amplified from genomic DNA using the immunoSEQ Assay, a bias-controlled multiplex PCR. The source study handled its data this way. Within the assay, amplification of reference gene primers was used to estimate how many nucleated cells each sample contained. Sequence reads were collapsed and filtered to measure the absolute abundance of every unique TCRbeta CDR3 rearrangement. Productive Simpson clonality was computed per sample as the square root of Simpson's diversity index over productive rearrangements. Imported from immuneACCESS, the table was reduced by TCRdb to in-frame sequences with V and J called. These copies leave out some clones; in studies compared against another copy, an unresolved V gene accounts for under half, and the cause of the remainder is not known. V and J calls and clone size are given by that table; D and trimming were obtained from the DNA. The sample contains about 140,000 clones, roughly 80% of them found a single time. The leading ten clones occupy approximately 1.6% of the sample.

This receptor chain uses TRBV5-4 and TRBJ2-6, with 11 middle bases fitting TRBD1. The TCR comes from a woman between 18 and 29 years old who had been exposed to COVID-19. Sequenced: PBMCs or T cells enriched from blood (not recorded which). This receptor carries the CDR3 CASSSSGTGGSGANVLTF. The DNA sequence follows: TGTGCCAGCAGCTCCTCCGGGACAGGGGGCTCTGGGGCCAACGTCCTGACTTTC.